A single sample is the source of the 16 T cell receptor beta chains below, sequenced in a study of cytomegalovirus exposure and HLA in healthy donors. Primers for the PCR totalled 60 Vbeta and 13 Jbeta. Assay: immunoSEQ multiplex PCR; the TCRdb copy retains only in-frame clones and omits some. Altogether over 150,000 clones are present, roughly 76% being singletons, with the ten largest covering less than 15%. The sequenced material came from PBMCs. These receptors were collected from a woman between 50 and 59 years old in good health and CMV-seronegative.

This clone was recorded once. The rearrangement joins TRBV5-6 to TRBJ1-1; no clear D. Looked up from germline, CDR1 is SGHDT and CDR2 is YYEEEE. Between the trimmed V and J ends, which lost 1 base and 1 base, there was a span of 14 bases. The CDR3 is 16 amino acids. CDR3: CASSLFGHATNTEAFF. In DNA, the CDR3 is TGTGCCAGCAGCTTGTTTGGGCACGCTACGAACACTGAAGCTTTCTTT.

The rearrangement joins TRBV4-1 to TRBJ2-7; 9 positions match TRBD2. This CDR3 comprises 14 residues. V lost 3 bases to trimming and J lost 3 bases; unmatched junction nucleotides: 3. Germline V gene data show CDR1 as MGHRA and CDR2 as YSYEKL. CDR3 sequence: CASSQVAGDYEQYF. The CDR3 nucleotides read TGCGCCAGCAGCCAGGTAGCGGGGGACTACGAGCAGTACTTC.

The chain joins TRBV6-5 to TRBJ1-2, with D possibly matching TRBD1 (5 bases). This CDR3 has 15 residues. Germline CDR1 MNHEY, CDR2 SVGAGI. The V gene lost 5 bases and the J gene lost 3 bases, with 16 bases spanning the gap. The CDR3 sequence is CASSKPRGGDYGYTF. The CDR3 DNA sequence: TGTGCCAGCAGTAAACCTCGAGGAGGGGACTATGGCTACACCTTC.

This sequence joins TRBV13 and TRBJ2-6; D is possibly TRBD1 (6 bases). CDR3 length: 20 amino acids. V was trimmed by 3 bases and J by 0 bases, leaving 21 bases between them. CDR1 and CDR2 (germline): PRHDT, FYEKMQ (reference sequence). The CDR3 DNA is TGTGCCAGCAGCTTCCAGCAGGGTTTGGGGGCGAGCTCTGGGGCCAACGTCCTGACTTTC. It translates to CASSFQQGLGASSGANVLTF.

The gene calls are TRBV29-1 and TRBJ1-1, with a weak D call TRBD1 (5 bases). The germline CDR1 and CDR2 sequences are SQVTM and ANQGSEA. V lost 6 bases, J lost 3 bases, and 20 bases lay in between. CDR3 size: 15 residues. The CDR3 is CSVSLNGGTHTEAFF. For the CDR3, the DNA is TGCAGCGTGAGCCTTAACGGGGGGACCCACACTGAAGCTTTCTTT.

The chain is built from TRBV29-1 and TRBJ2-5; TRBD2 matches at 11 bases. From germline, CDR1 is SQVTM and CDR2 ANQGSEA. This CDR3 has 13 amino acids. V was pared by 5 bases and J by 9 bases, with 8 bases of the junction left unmatched. The DNA for the CDR3 is TGCAGCGTTAGTAGCGGGAGGGCGGGGGCCCAGTACTTC. Protein: CSVSSGRAGAQYF.

This clone came up a few times. V and J are TRBV7-9 and TRBJ2-7; 9 bases align to TRBD1. Losses at the gene ends were 4 bases for V and 5 bases for J; bases not matched to a gene: 9. Germline V gives CDR1 SEHNR, CDR2 FQNEAQ (reference sequence). This CDR3 comprises 15 residues. CDR3 in amino acids: CASSSPGTGLDEQYF. The CDR3 DNA sequence: TGTGCCAGCAGCTCCCCCGGGACAGGGTTGGACGAGCAGTACTTC.

The CDR3 region is CASSLASYTEAFF. The CDR3, as DNA: TGTGCCAGCAGCTTAGCCAGTTACACTGAAGCTTTCTTT. The gene calls are TRBV11-3 and TRBJ1-1; D not resolved. V lost 1 base and J lost 3, with 6 bases in between. Per the germline V gene, CDR1 is SGHNT and CDR2 is YENEEA. The CDR3 is made up of 13 amino acids. Looking up the rest from reference TRBV11-3 and TRBJ1-1 gives the full variable domain: EAGVVQSPRYKIIEKKQPVAFWCNPISGHNTLYWYLQNLGQGPELLIRYENEEAVDDSQLPKDRFSAERLKGVDSTLKIQPAELGDSAVYLCASSLASYTEAFFGQGTRLTVV.

The chain couples TRBV2 to TRBJ1-4; 8 bases fit TRBD1. This CDR3 comprises 15 residues. The V gene's germline CDR1 is SNHLY and CDR2 FYNNEI. Trimming removed 6 bases from V and 2 bases from J; junction bases left unmatched: 5. The CDR3 bases are TGTGCCAGCAGATCGAGGACAGGGACTAATGAAAAACTGTTTTTT. Translated: CASRSRTGTNEKLFF.

V gene TRBV9 combines with J gene TRBJ2-5; TRBD2 matches 8 bases. Germline-derived CDR1 and CDR2 are SGDLS and YYNGEE. This CDR3 is built from 15 residues. V gave up 1 base and J gave up 4 bases; unmatched junction bases: 6. The CDR3 sequence is CASSVSSGSRETQYF. CDR3 in DNA: TGTGCCAGCAGCGTATCCAGCGGGAGTAGAGAGACCCAGTACTTC.

The sample holds a few counts of this clone. The rearrangement joins TRBV7-3 to TRBJ1-6; D is possibly TRBD1 (5 bases). Trimming cost V 2 bases and J 6 bases, with 11 bases left between them. This CDR3 has 15 residues. Germline V lookup: CDR1 SGHTA, CDR2 FQGTGA. The CDR3 nucleotides read TGTGCCAGCAGCTTAGAGGGGAGGATTAATTCACCCCTCCACTTT. It encodes CASSLEGRINSPLHF. Drawing the rest from reference TRBV7-3 and TRBJ1-6, the complete variable domain is GAGVSQTPSNKVTEKGKYVELRCDPISGHTALYWYRQSLGQGPEFLIYFQGTGAADDSGLPNDRFFAVRPEGSVSTLKIQRTERGDSAVYLCASSLEGRINSPLHFGNGTRLTVT.

This clone has a single count. V usage is TRBV2 and J usage is TRBJ1-3, with D unresolved. Trimming left V 2 bases short and J 6 bases short, with 5 bases between. Germline lookup yields CDR1 SNHLY and CDR2 FYNNEI. The CDR3 loop spans 12 amino acids. DNA of the CDR3: TGTGCCAGCAGTGAAACTGTAAACACCATATATTTT. It specifies CASSETVNTIYF.

Notes on this clone: Relative to the germline gene, one junction end is altered; a read error may explain this. The chain is built from TRBV4-1 and TRBJ1-3; no reliable D call. The germline gives CDR1 MGHRA, CDR2 YSYEKL. This CDR3 contains 16 residues. The CDR3 spells CASSQDMTPSGDTIYF. CDR3 nucleotide sequence: TGCGCCAGCAGCCAAGATATGACCCCAAGTGGAGACACCATATATTTT.

V gene TRBV7-2 combines with J gene TRBJ2-5; tentatively, D is TRBD2 (5 bases). The DNA end lines up better with TRBJ2-7; the J call may be wrong. CDR3 length: 13 amino acids. Germline CDR1 is SGHTA and CDR2 is FQGNSA. CDR3 sequence reads: CASSLRGYYEQYF. The DNA for the CDR3 is TGTGCCAGCAGCCTTCGCGGGTACTACGAGCAGTACTTC.

This chain uses TRBV7-2 with TRBJ2-7; possibly TRBD1 for D (5 bases). Germline V gives CDR1 SGHTA, CDR2 FQGNSA. V lost 3 bases and J lost 1, with 7 bases in between. This CDR3 is 13 amino acids long. The CDR3 DNA sequence: TGTGCCAGCAGCTTCGACAGTTCCTACGAGCAGTACTTC. As protein: CASSFDSSYEQYF.

The chain is built from TRBV5-1 and TRBJ2-4; D is unclear. The germline CDR1 and CDR2 sequences are SGHRS and YFSETQ. The CDR3 has 14 residues. Trimming removed 0 bases from V and 4 bases from J, with 8 bases in between. The CDR3 DNA reads TGCGCCAGCAGCTTGGAACAGCCAAAAAACATTCAGTACTTC. This codes for CASSLEQPKNIQYF.